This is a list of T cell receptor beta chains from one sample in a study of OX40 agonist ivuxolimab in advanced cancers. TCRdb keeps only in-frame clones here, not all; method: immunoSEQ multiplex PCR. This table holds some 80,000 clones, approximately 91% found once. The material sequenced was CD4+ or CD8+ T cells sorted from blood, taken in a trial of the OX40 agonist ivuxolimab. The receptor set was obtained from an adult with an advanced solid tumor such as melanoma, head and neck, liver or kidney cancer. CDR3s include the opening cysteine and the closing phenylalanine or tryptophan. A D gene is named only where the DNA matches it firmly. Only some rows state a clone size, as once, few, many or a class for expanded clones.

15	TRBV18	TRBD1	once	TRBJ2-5	CASSADRGTEETQYF	TGTGCCAGCTCAGCAGACAGGGGGACCGAAGAGACCCAGTACTTC
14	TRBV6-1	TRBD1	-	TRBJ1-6	CASSLGQEGSPLHF	TGTGCCAGCAGCCTAGGACAGGAAGGTTCACCCCTCCACTTT
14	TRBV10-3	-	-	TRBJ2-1	CAISDLNLYNEQFF	TGTGCCATCAGTGATTTAAACCTCTACAATGAGCAGTTCTTC
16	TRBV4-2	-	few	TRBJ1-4	CASSQPTEVGHEKLFF	TGTGCCAGCAGCCAACCCACCGAGGTGGGTCATGAAAAACTGTTTTTT
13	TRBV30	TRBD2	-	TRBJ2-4	CAASSGGPNIQYF	TGTGCCGCCTCTAGCGGGGGGCCGAACATTCAGTACTTC
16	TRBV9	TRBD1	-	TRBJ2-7	CASSVDPSRGLHEQYF	TGTGCCAGCAGCGTAGACCCGTCCAGGGGGCTACACGAGCAGTACTTC
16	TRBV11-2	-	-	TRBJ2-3	CASSLAGRVATDTQYF	TGTGCCAGCAGCTTAGCCGGAAGGGTGGCCACAGATACGCAGTATTTT
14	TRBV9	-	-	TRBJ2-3	CASSVGRSIDTQYF	TGTGCCAGCAGCGTAGGGAGGTCGATAGATACGCAGTATTTT
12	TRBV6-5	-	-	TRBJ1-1	CASNSHGTEAFF	TGTGCCAGCAACTCACACGGCACTGAAGCTTTCTTT
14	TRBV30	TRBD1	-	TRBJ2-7	CAWSSRGTGGEQYF	TGTGCCTGGAGTTCACGGGGGACAGGTGGCGAGCAGTACTTC
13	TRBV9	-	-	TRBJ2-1	CASSVGLEDEQFF	TGTGCCAGCAGCGTTGGCCTAGAGGATGAGCAGTTCTTC
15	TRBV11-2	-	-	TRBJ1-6	CASSSDGGIGSPLHF	TGTGCCAGCAGCTCCGACGGGGGGATAGGGTCACCCCTCCACTTT
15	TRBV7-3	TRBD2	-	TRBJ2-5	CASSPTGLAEETQYF	TGTGCCAGCAGCCCCACCGGACTAGCGGAGGAGACCCAGTACTTC
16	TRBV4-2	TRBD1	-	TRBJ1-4	CASSQDQGQGSEKLFF	TGTGCCAGCAGCCAAGATCAGGGACAGGGGAGTGAAAAACTGTTTTTT
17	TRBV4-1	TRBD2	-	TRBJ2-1	CASSQGGGLAGEREQFF	TGCGCCAGCAGCCAAGGCGGGGGACTAGCGGGAGAGCGTGAGCAGTTCTTC
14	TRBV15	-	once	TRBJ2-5	CATSRAGEVETQYF	TGTGCCACCAGCAGAGCGGGAGAAGTGGAGACCCAGTACTTC
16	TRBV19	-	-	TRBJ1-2	CASGDETGTLNYGYTF	TGTGCCAGTGGGGACGAAACCGGGACACTTAACTATGGCTACACCTTC
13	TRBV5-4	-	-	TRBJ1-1	CASSLALNTEAFF	TGTGCCAGCAGCTTGGCTCTGAACACTGAAGCTTTCTTT
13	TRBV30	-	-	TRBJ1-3	CASLTASGNTIYF	TGTGCCTCCCTGACTGCAAGTGGAAACACCATATATTTT
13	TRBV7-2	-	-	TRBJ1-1	CASSLRQGTEAFF	TGTGCCAGCAGCTTAAGGCAGGGAACTGAAGCTTTCTTT